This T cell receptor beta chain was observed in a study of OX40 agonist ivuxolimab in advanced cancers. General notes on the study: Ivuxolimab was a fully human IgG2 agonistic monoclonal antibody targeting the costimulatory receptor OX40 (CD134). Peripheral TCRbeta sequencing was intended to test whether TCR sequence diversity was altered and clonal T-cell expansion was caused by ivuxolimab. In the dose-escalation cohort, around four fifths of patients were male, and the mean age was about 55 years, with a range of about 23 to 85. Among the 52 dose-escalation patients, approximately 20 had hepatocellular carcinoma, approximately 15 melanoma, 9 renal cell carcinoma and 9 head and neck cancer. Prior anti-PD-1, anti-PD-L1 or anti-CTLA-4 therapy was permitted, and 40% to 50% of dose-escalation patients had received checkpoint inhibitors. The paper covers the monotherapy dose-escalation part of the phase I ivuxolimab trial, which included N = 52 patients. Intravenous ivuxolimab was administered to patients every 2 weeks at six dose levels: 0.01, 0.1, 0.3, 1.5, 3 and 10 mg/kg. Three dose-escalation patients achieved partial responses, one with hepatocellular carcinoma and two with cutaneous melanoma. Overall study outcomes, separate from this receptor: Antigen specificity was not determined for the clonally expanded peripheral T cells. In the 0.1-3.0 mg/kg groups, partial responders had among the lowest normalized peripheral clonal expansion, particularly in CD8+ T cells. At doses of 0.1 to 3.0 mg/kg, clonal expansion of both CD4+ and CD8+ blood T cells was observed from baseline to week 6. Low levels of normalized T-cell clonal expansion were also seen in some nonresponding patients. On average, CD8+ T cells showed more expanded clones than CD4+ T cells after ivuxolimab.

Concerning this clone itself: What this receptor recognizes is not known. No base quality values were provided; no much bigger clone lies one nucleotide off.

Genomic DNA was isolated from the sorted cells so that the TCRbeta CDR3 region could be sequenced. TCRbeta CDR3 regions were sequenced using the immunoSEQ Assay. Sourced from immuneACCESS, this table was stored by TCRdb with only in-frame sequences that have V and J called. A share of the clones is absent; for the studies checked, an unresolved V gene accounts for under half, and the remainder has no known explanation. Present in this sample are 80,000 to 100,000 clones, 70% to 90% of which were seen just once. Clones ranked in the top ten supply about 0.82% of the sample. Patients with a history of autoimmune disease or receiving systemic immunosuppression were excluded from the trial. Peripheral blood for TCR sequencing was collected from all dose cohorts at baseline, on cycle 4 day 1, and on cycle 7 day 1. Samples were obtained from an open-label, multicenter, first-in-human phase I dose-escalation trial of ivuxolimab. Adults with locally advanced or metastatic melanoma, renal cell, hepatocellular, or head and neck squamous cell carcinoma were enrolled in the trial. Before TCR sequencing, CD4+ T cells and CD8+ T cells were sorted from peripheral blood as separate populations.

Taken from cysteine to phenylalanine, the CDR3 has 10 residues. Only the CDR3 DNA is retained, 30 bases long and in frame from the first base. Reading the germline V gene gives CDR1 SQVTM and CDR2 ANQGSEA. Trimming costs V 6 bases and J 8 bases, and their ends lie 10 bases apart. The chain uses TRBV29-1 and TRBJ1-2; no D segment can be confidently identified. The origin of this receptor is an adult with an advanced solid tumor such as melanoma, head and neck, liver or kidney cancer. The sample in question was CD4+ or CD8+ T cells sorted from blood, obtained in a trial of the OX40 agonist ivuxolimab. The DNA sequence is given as TGCAGCGTGGCCTCGCCGGGCTACACCTTC. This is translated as CSVASPGYTF. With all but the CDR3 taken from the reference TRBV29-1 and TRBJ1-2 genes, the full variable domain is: SAVISQKPSRDICQRGTSLTIQCQVDSQVTMMFWYRQQPGQSLTLIATANQGSEATYESGFVIDKFPISRPNLTFSTLTVSNMSPEDSSIYLCSVASPGYTFGSGTRLTVV.